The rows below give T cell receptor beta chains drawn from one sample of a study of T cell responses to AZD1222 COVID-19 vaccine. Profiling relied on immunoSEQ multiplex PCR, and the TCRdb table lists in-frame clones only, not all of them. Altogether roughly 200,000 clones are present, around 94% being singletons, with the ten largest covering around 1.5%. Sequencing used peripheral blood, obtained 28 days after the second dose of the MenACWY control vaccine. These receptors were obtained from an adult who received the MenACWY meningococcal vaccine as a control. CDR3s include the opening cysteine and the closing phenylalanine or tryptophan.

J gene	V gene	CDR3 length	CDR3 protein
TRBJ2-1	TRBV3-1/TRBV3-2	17	CASSQTHRRSSYNEQFF
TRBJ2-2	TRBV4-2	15	CASSQGHSGTGELFF
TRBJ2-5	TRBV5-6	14	CASSHFGRQETQYF
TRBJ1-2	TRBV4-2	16	CASNNRDRTTNYGYTF
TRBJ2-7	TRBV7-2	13	CASSPTYSYEQYF
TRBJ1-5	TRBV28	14	CASTATVRDQPQHF
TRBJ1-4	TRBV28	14	CASSYRGANEKLFF
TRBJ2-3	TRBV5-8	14	CASSLPDSPDTQYF
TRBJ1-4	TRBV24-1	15	CATINDGTANEKLFF
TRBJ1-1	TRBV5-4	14	CASSLGAMNTEAFF
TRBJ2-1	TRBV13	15	CASSTAPKRGHEQFF
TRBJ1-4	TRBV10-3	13	CASQGALGEKLFF
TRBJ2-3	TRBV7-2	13	CASSGTSTDTQYF
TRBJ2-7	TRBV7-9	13	CASSSTEDYEQYF
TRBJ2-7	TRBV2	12	CASSEAAYEQYF
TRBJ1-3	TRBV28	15	CASSRGFYSGNTIYF
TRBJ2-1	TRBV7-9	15	CASSLSETADNEQFF
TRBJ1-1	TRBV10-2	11	CASALRTEAFF
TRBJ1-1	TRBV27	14	CASSLDTVRTEAFF
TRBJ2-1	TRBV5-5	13	CASIPGTNDEQFF
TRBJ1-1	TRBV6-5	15	CASSYSRGGDTEAFF
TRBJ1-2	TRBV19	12	CASFTGTNGYTF
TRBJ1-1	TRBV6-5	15	CASSYGARMNTEAFF
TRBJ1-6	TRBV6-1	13	CASSEESGSPLHF
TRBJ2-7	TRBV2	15	CASNGPGLAVFEQYF
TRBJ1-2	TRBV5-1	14	CASRLEFTQSGYTF
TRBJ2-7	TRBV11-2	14	CASSLGLNPYEQYF
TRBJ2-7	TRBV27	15	CASRLWLAVFYEQYF
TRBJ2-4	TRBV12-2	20	CASRLARANPRGLAKNIQYF
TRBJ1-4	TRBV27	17	CASSLIWRGTVREKLFF
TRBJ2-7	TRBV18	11	CASSASYEQYF
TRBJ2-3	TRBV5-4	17	CASSRLPRSLGTDTQYF
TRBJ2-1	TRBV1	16	CTSSQVHRGGYNEQFF
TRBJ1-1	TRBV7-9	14	CASSSTGENTEAFF
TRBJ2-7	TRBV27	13	CASSLKGHYEQYF
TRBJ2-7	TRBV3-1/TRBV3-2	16	CASSLRTVTSSYEQYF
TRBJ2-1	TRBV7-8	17	CASSFRGGRTRGNEQFF
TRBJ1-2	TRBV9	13	CASSVAGQYGYTF
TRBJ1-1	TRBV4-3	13	CASSQAPRAEAFF
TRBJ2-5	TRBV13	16	CASSLTLAGGRETQYF
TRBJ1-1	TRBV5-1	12	CASSGQGPEAFF
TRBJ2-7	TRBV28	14	CASSFAGVYYEQYF
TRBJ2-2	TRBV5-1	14	CASSLGLSTGELFF
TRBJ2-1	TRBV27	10	CASISGEQFF